Each of the 30 T cell receptor beta chains below was sequenced from the same sample in a study of T cells after yellow fever vaccination. TCRdb re-derived calls from the 5' RACE reads in MiXCR, one entry per CDR3 protein. The profile covers under 350,000 distinct CDR3 sequences, with over 4% appearing a single time and 20% to 25% taken by the ten largest. The sequencing here drew on PBMCs, taken 5 days after the yellow fever booster vaccination. Source of these receptors: a man younger than 35 who received the YFV17D yellow fever vaccine.

This clonotype was observed many times. This chain links TRBV5-1 with TRBJ1-5; no clear D. Germline V gives CDR1 SGHRS, CDR2 YFSETQ. There are 14 residues in the CDR3. Trimming took off 4 bases at V and 4 bases at J, with 12 bases between the two ends. CDR3 region: CASSPGPPNQPQHF. Here the CDR3 DNA reads TGCGCCAGCAGCCCCGGACCGCCAAATCAGCCCCAGCATTTT. Drawing the rest from reference TRBV5-1 and TRBJ1-5, the complete variable domain is KAGVTQTPRYLIKTRGQQVTLSCSPISGHRSVSWYQQTPGQGLQFLFEYFSETQRNKGNFPGRFSGRQFSNSRSEMNVSTLELGDSALYLCASSPGPPNQPQHFGDGTRLSIL.

This clonotype was seen only once. This chain connects TRBV6-2 or TRBV6-3 to TRBJ2-5; D perhaps matches TRBD1 (6 bases). Germline-derived CDR1 and CDR2 are MNHEY and SVGEGT. The CDR3 has 15 amino acids. Between the trimmed V and J ends, which lost 5 bases and 6 bases, there was a span of 19 bases. CDR3 in DNA: TGTGCCAGCAGTCCACCGGGACATGGCAGGAAGACCCAGTACTTC. Protein product: CASSPPGHGRKTQYF.

This clonotype was counted between two and nine times. J is TRBJ1-1 and V is TRBV6-5; D gene ambiguous. Deletions cut 0 bases from V and 3 bases from J, with 11 bases between. The CDR3 spans 15 residues. Germline V gene lookup returns CDR1 MNHEY and CDR2 SVGAGI. The CDR3 DNA reads TGTGCCAGCAGTTACTCGACTCTCGGGTACACTGAAGCTTTCTTT. This translates into CASSYSTLGYTEAFF.

This clonotype showed up just a few times. The J gene is TRBJ1-2, the V gene TRBV10-3, with 7 bases fitting TRBD1. This CDR3 has 14 residues. The ends lost 11 bases at V and 5 bases at J; junction bases unmatched: 14. Per the germline V gene, CDR1 is ENHRY and CDR2 is SYGVKD. The CDR3 loop reads CASQSDQGDYGYTF. CDR3 sequence (DNA): TGTGCCTCCCAATCGGATCAGGGGGATTATGGCTACACCTTC.

J is TRBJ1-6 and V is TRBV14, with no clear D. This CDR3 is 15 amino acids long. Trimming shortened V by 0 bases and J by 10 bases, and 13 bases separated the two germline ends. CDR1 and CDR2 from the germline V gene are SGHDN and FVKESK. The CDR3 DNA follows: TGTGCCAGCAGCCAAGACGCAACCCCCCGCTCACCCCTCCACTTT. This gives the protein CASSQDATPRSPLHF.

This clonotype has only a few counts. V is TRBV7-9 and J is TRBJ2-7; 9 positions match TRBD1. The CDR3 sequence is 12 residues long. The germline V gene encodes CDR1 SEHNR and CDR2 FQNEAQ (reference sequence). CDR3 nucleotide sequence: TGTGCCAGCAGCTTAGGCCTGGGACAGGGTGGCGTC. It codes for CASSLGLGQGGV.

This clonotype occurred a few times. The J gene is TRBJ2-1, the V gene TRBV20-1; TRBD2 agrees at 10 bases. With V trimmed by 2 bases and J by 8 bases, 3 bases remained unmatched. Germline-derived CDR1 and CDR2 are DFQATT and SNEGSKA (reference sequence). The CDR3 totals 13 residues. The CDR3 loop reads CSARLAGDHEQFF. The CDR3 DNA is TGCAGTGCTAGACTAGCGGGGGACCATGAGCAGTTCTTC.

This chain links TRBV6-2 or TRBV6-3 with TRBJ2-7; possibly TRBD2 for D (5 bases). Trimming left V 10 bases short and J 0 bases short, with 16 bases between. Germline V CDR1 and CDR2: MNHEY, SVGEGT. The CDR3 sequence is 14 residues long. This CDR3 is CATSTTGSSYEQYV. CDR3 sequence (DNA): TGTGCCACCTCTACGACGGGGAGCTCCTACGAGCAGTACGTC.

This clonotype was counted a few times. The rearrangement joins TRBV4-1 to TRBJ2-1; TRBD1 might be the D (7 bases). The length of the CDR3 is 18 residues. The germline gives CDR1 MGHRA, CDR2 YSYEKL. Trimming took off 4 bases at V and 0 bases at J, with 19 bases between the two ends. This CDR3 reads CASSPRDSGMSSYNEQFF. As DNA, the CDR3 is TGCGCCAGCAGCCCGCGGGACAGTGGTATGAGCTCCTACAATGAGCAGTTCTTC.

The chain combines TRBV7-9 with TRBJ2-3, with D perhaps TRBD1 or TRBD2 (5 bases each). Germline-derived CDR1 and CDR2 are SEHNR and FQNEAQ (reference sequence). The CDR3 spans 13 residues. Trimming shortened V by 6 bases and J by 5 bases, and 12 bases separated the two germline ends. Here the CDR3 reads CASRGDRRDTQYF. For the CDR3, the DNA is TGTGCCAGCAGGGGGGACCGGAGAGATACGCAGTATTTT.

This clonotype has at least ten counts. J is TRBJ1-1 and V is TRBV5-6; TRBD1 matches 7 bases. Germline V CDR1 and CDR2: SGHDT, YYEEEE. The junction had 7 bases not matched to a gene; V was cut back by 5 bases and J by 3 bases. This CDR3 is 14 amino acids long. The CDR3 bases are TGTGCCAGCAGACTGGGACAGCAGTACACTGAAGCTTTCTTT. This gives the protein CASRLGQQYTEAFF.

Ten or more counts support this clonotype. The chain carries TRBV7-3 and TRBJ1-5; unclear D gene. There are 13 residues in the CDR3. V was shortened by 0 bases and J by 5 bases, with 5 bases between the two germline ends. The V gene's germline CDR1 is SGHTA and CDR2 FQGTGA. The CDR3 DNA is TGTGCCAGCAGCTTAACCCCTGATCAGCCCCAGCATTTT. As protein: CASSLTPDQPQHF.

The chain joins TRBV9 to TRBJ1-5, with 7 bases aligning to TRBD1. Germline CDR1 and CDR2: SGDLS and YYNGEE. J lost 5 bases, V lost 1 base, and 0 bases had no gene match. CDR3 length equals 13 residues. The CDR3: CASSVQGDQPQHF. CDR3 DNA sequence: TGTGCCAGCAGCGTACAGGGGGATCAGCCCCAGCATTTT.

This clonotype was detected a few times. The chain links TRBV6-5 to TRBJ1-2; possibly TRBD1 for D (5 bases). The germline V gene encodes CDR1 MNHEY and CDR2 SVGAGI. The CDR3 length is 13 residues. The V end lost 7 bases, the J end lost 8 bases, and 17 bases lay between the germline ends. Here the CDR3 DNA reads TGTGCCAGCAAAAGGGGCGCGTTCTGGGGCTACACCTTC. It yields the protein CASKRGAFWGYTF.

This clonotype was picked up many times. The junction departs from the called germline gene at one end, perhaps through a read error. V is TRBV9 and J is TRBJ2-5; D unresolved. Germline V lookup: CDR1 SGDLS, CDR2 YYNGEE. The CDR3 runs to 10 residues. CDR3 sequence: CASLLESQYF. The CDR3 nucleotides are TGTGCCAGCTTGCTAGAGTCCCAGTACTTC.

This clonotype has ten or more counts. V gene TRBV5-1 combines with J gene TRBJ1-2; D not resolved. Trimming removed 2 bases at V and 2 bases at J, with 10 bases between. Per the germline V gene, CDR1 is SGHRS and CDR2 is YFSETQ. The CDR3 length is 14 residues. The DNA of the CDR3 is TGCGCCAGCAGCTTCCTAACGGAAAACTATGGCTACACCTTC. It specifies CASSFLTENYGYTF.

J is TRBJ1-1 and V is TRBV5-1, with D maybe TRBD1 (5 bases). This CDR3 is built from 13 residues. Germline loops: CDR1 SGHRS, CDR2 YFSETQ. With 7 bases removed from V and 6 bases from J, the gap between germline ends came to 16 bases. The CDR3 DNA reads TGCGCCAGCGCGCTGGGGCCGACCTCTGAAGCTTTCTTT. It yields the protein CASALGPTSEAFF.

This clonotype was counted between two and nine times. The chain carries TRBV2 and TRBJ1-2, with a tentative D call TRBD1 (5 bases). Germline V gives CDR1 SNHLY, CDR2 FYNNEI. Trimming stripped 5 bases from V and 2 bases from J, with 9 bases between. The CDR3 has 13 amino acids. The CDR3 spells CASSTGPNYGYTF. The CDR3 DNA reads TGTGCCAGCAGTACGGGACCAAACTATGGCTACACCTTC.

The J gene is TRBJ1-6, the V gene TRBV28; TRBD1 is a possible D gene (6 bases). The germline CDR1 and CDR2 sequences are MDHEN and SYDVKM. The CDR3 length is 13 residues. Trimming removed 8 bases at V and 14 bases at J, with 19 bases between. CDR3 loop: CASYGGASMSLHF. The CDR3 DNA sequence: TGTGCCAGCTATGGGGGGGCCTCAATGTCCCTCCACTTT.

The gene calls are TRBV29-1 and TRBJ2-5; D not certain. The V gene lost 4 bases and the J gene lost 6 bases, with 6 bases spanning the gap. Germline loops: CDR1 SQVTM, CDR2 ANQGSEA. This CDR3 is 10 amino acids long. The CDR3 DNA follows: TGCAGCGTTGCAGAGAAGACCCAGTACTTC. Translated: CSVAEKTQYF. Drawing the rest from reference TRBV29-1 and TRBJ2-5, the complete variable domain is SAVISQKPSRDICQRGTSLTIQCQVDSQVTMMFWYRQQPGQSLTLIATANQGSEATYESGFVIDKFPISRPNLTFSTLTVSNMSPEDSSIYLCSVAEKTQYFGPGTRLLVL.

The rearrangement joins TRBV4-2 to TRBJ1-5, with D tentatively TRBD1 (6 bases). CDR3 length equals 14 residues. CDR1 LGHNA and CDR2 YNFKEQ come from the germline V gene. Trimming took 0 bases from V and 7 from J, leaving 10 bases between them. This CDR3 reads CASSQDTGYQPQHF. CDR3 sequence (DNA): TGTGCCAGCAGCCAAGATACAGGGTACCAGCCCCAGCATTTT.

This clonotype has a count of ten or more. V usage is TRBV3-1 and J usage is TRBJ2-2; a weak D match, TRBD1 (6 bases). The CDR3 runs to 13 residues. Germline V gives CDR1 LGHDT, CDR2 YNNKEL (reference sequence). V was trimmed by 4 bases and J by 7 bases, leaving 10 bases between them. CDR3 region: CASSLNRDGELFF. CDR3 nucleotides: TGTGCCAGCAGCCTGAACAGGGACGGGGAGCTGTTTTTT. The entire variable domain, with the rest obtained from reference TRBV3-1 and TRBJ2-2, is as follows: DTAVSQTPKYLVTQMGNDKSIKCEQNLGHDTMYWYKQDSKKFLKIMFSYNNKELIINETVPNRFSPKSPDKAHLNLHINSLELGDSAVYFCASSLNRDGELFFGEGSRLTVL.

The chain joins TRBV7-6 to TRBJ2-7; D remains unclear. CDR1 is SGHVS, CDR2 FNYEAQ, per germline. CDR3 length: 13 amino acids. The V end was cut by 1 base, the J end by 4 bases, with 8 bases between. This chain's CDR3 is CASSLEQRYEQYF. CDR3 DNA: TGTGCCAGCAGCTTAGAACAACGGTACGAGCAGTACTTC.

This clonotype was seen repeatedly, ten times or more. Germline and junction disagree at one end, which may indicate a read error. The chain combines TRBV4-1 with TRBJ1-5; tentative D call: TRBD1 (6 bases). This CDR3 region has 12 residues. CDR1 and CDR2 from the germline V gene are MGHRA and YSYEKL. CDR3 amino acids: CASSQGNQPQHF. CDR3 bases: TGTGCCAGCAGCCAGGGGAATCAGCCCCAGCATTTT.

This clonotype came up many times. J is TRBJ2-7 and V is TRBV7-2; 14 positions agree with TRBD2. This CDR3 is 17 amino acids long. Looked up from germline, CDR1 is SGHTA and CDR2 is FQGNSA. V gave up 4 bases and J gave up 0 bases; unmatched junction bases: 5. For the CDR3, the DNA is TGTGCCAGCAGCTATAGCGGGACTAGCGGGGGCTCCTACGAGCAGTACGTC. Residues: CASSYSGTSGGSYEQYV.

This clonotype has more than one count but fewer than ten. The V and J genes are TRBV27 and TRBJ2-7; possibly TRBD1 for D (5 bases). Trimming left V 7 bases short and J 0 bases short, with 13 bases between. CDR1 MNHEY and CDR2 SMNVEV come from the germline V gene (reference sequence). This CDR3 is built from 14 residues. CDR3 protein: CASKTDGSSYEQYF. CDR3 in DNA: TGTGCCAGCAAGACAGACGGTAGCTCCTACGAGCAGTACTTC.

This clonotype was seen more than once but under ten times. V usage is TRBV28 and J usage is TRBJ1-2; TRBD1 aligns across 8 bases. Germline V gives CDR1 MDHEN, CDR2 SYDVKM. There are 16 residues in the CDR3. J lost 0 bases, V lost 2 bases, and 5 bases had no gene match. The CDR3 nucleotides read TGTGCCAGCAGTTTAACAGGGGGGGAAGCTAACTATGGCTACACCTTC. Translating gives CASSLTGGEANYGYTF.

The gene calls are TRBV20-1 and TRBJ2-2, with D tentatively TRBD2 (5 bases). Germline-derived CDR1 and CDR2 are DFQATT and SNEGSKA (reference sequence). The germline V and J ends were trimmed by 7 bases and 3 bases, with 12 bases remaining between them. The CDR3 is 13 residues long. CDR3 region: CSGHNGDTGELFF. The CDR3 nucleotides read TGCAGTGGACATAACGGGGACACCGGGGAGCTGTTTTTT.

This clonotype was seen a handful of times. The chain is built from TRBV20-1 and TRBJ1-2, with D perhaps TRBD1 (5 bases). Between the trimmed V and J ends, which lost 2 bases and 4 bases, there was a span of 8 bases. The length of the CDR3 is 12 residues. CDR1 is DFQATT and CDR2 is SNEGSKA in the germline V gene (reference sequence). The CDR3 spells CSARKDSYGYTF. Written as DNA, the CDR3 is TGCAGTGCTAGAAAAGACAGCTATGGCTACACCTTC.

V is TRBV6-5 and J is TRBJ2-2; D is unresolved. Between the trimmed V and J ends, which lost 3 bases and 7 bases, there was a span of 6 bases. CDR1 is MNHEY, CDR2 SVGAGI, per germline. The CDR3 is made up of 12 amino acids. CDR3: CASSYGIGELFF. Here the CDR3 DNA reads TGTGCCAGCAGTTATGGGATCGGGGAGCTGTTTTTT.